Following are 26 T cell receptor beta chains from one sample sequenced in a study of blood T cells in healthy people across ages. For the second PCR, which ran for about 6 to 11 cycles, a sample-barcoded 5' primer and a J-beta primer mix were used. TCRdb recomputed calls from the 5' RACE reads with MiXCR, one row per CDR3 protein. Here the sample spans 500,000 to 700,000 distinct CDR3 sequences, about 30% being singletons. Sequenced input: blood. These receptors all stem from a woman older than 75 in good health.

For this clonotype: With a much larger clone just one base away, this may be a read error. This rearrangement joins TRBV7-2 to TRBJ1-2, with a possible D match to TRBD1 (6 bases). This CDR3 has 15 residues. In germline, CDR1 is SGHTA, CDR2 FQGNSA. CDR3 in DNA: TGTGTCAGCAGCTTAGGTCGGCAGGGGAGCTATGGCTACACCTTC. Translation: CVSSLGRQGSYGYTF.

Points on this clonotype: This may arise from a read error, as a much more abundant clone is one base away. The V gene is TRBV9, the J gene TRBJ2-7; D ambiguous. Trimming pared 0 bases from V and 0 bases from J, leaving 10 bases between. CDR1 is SGDLS and CDR2 is YYNGEE in the germline V gene. The CDR3 has 15 amino acids. As DNA, the CDR3 is TGTGCCAGCAGCGTAGGTCCGTTATGCTCCTACGAGCAGTACTTC. This sequence encodes CASSVGPLCSYEQYF.

This clonotype was counted between two and nine times. This chain's CDR3 is CATSRNQRGLNEQYF. The CDR3 DNA reads as TGTGCCACCAGCAGAAACCAGCGGGGGCTCAATGAGCAGTACTTC. V usage is TRBV15 and J usage is TRBJ2-7; 8 bases fit TRBD2. The CDR3 contains 15 residues. Germline V CDR1 and CDR2: LNHNV, YYDKDF (reference sequence). J was trimmed by 7 bases and V by 2 bases; bases with no gene match: 10.

As for this clonotype: This may come from a read error, since a much larger clone is one base off. V is TRBV25-1 and J is TRBJ2-1, with 8 bases fitting TRBD2. This CDR3 region has 16 residues. Germline-derived CDR1 and CDR2 are MGHDK and SYGVNS. CDR3 DNA sequence: TGTGCCAGCAGTGAATATAGCGGGGTCTCCTACAATAAGCAGTTCTTC. This gives the protein CASSEYSGVSYNKQFF.

This clonotype appeared many times. The chain employs TRBV6-1 and TRBJ2-1; TRBD1 or TRBD2 may be the D gene (6 bases each). The V gene's germline CDR1 is MNHNS and CDR2 SASEGT. With 6 bases removed from V and 1 base from J, the gap between germline ends came to 19 bases. The CDR3 totals 17 residues. The CDR3 loop is CASRKSGAAGSYNEQFF. As DNA, the CDR3 is TGTGCCAGCAGGAAGTCAGGGGCGGCGGGGTCCTACAATGAGCAGTTCTTC.

This clonotype showed up just a few times. The J gene is TRBJ2-7, the V gene TRBV5-5; D may be TRBD2 (6 bases). This CDR3 contains 14 residues. V lost 2 bases and J 7 bases, leaving 16 bases between the germline ends. Per the germline V gene, CDR1 is SGHKS and CDR2 is YYEKEE (reference sequence). The CDR3 DNA reads TGTGCCAGCAGCTTTTCCGGGACGGAGGGAGAGCAGTACTTC. Encoded protein: CASSFSGTEGEQYF.

Comments on this clonotype: A much bigger clone sits one base away, suggesting this may be a read error. The chain combines TRBV12-3 or TRBV12-4 with TRBJ1-2; D may be TRBD1 (5 bases). This CDR3 contains 11 residues. The DNA for the CDR3 is TGTACCAGCAGTTTGGGGGGTAGCTACACCTTC. It encodes CTSSLGGSYTF.

This clonotype was detected a few times. A clone one base away is much larger, so this may be a read error. The rearrangement joins TRBV3-1 to TRBJ2-1; 8 nucleotides line up with TRBD2. The germline V gene encodes CDR1 LGHDT and CDR2 YNNKEL (reference sequence). CDR3 length equals 14 residues. The V gene end was trimmed by 4 bases and the J gene end by 10 bases; junction bases not matched to a gene: 9. The CDR3 region is CASSRSGETYEQFF. CDR3 DNA: TGTGCCAGCAGCCGTAGCGGGGAAACCTACGAGCAGTTCTTC.

J is TRBJ1-1 and V is TRBV7-8, with D perhaps TRBD1 (5 bases). The V and J ends lost 3 bases and 6 bases respectively, with 11 bases between them. In germline, CDR1 is SGHVS, CDR2 FQNEAQ. This CDR3 contains 13 residues. The CDR3 bases are TGTGCCAGCAGCTTCCTAGGGGACGCTGAAGCTTTCTTT. Translated, it gives CASSFLGDAEAFF.

The genes are TRBV7-9 and TRBJ2-5, with D possibly being TRBD1 or TRBD2 (5 bases each). Gene TRBJ2-7 matches the end of the DNA better, so the J call may be wrong. The V gene's germline CDR1 is SEHNR and CDR2 FQNEAQ (reference sequence). There are 14 residues in the CDR3. CDR3 nucleotides: TGTGCCAGCAGCCAGAGTGGGACCCCTTCCGAGCAGTACTTC. This gives the protein CASSQSGTPSEQYF.

Notes on this clonotype: Given a much more abundant clone one base away, this may be a read error. J is TRBJ2-1 and V is TRBV19, with 10 bases that match TRBD1. CDR3 size: 11 residues. Trimming cost V 9 bases and J 13 bases; bases outside gene matches: 6. Germline V gives CDR1 LNHDA, CDR2 SQIVND (reference sequence). Here the CDR3 DNA reads TGTGCCAGCGGGACAGGGGCGACCCAGTTCTTC. Amino acid sequence: CASGTGATQFF.

V and J are TRBV7-3 and TRBJ2-1, with 9 bases identical to TRBD2. The CDR3 length is 15 residues. V lost 2 bases to trimming and J lost 6 bases; unmatched junction nucleotides: 5. Germline V gene data show CDR1 as SGHTA and CDR2 as FQGTGA. Here the CDR3 DNA reads TGTGCCAGCAGCTTAGGGCTAGCGGGATGCAATGAGCAGTTCTTC. Translating it yields CASSLGLAGCNEQFF.

This clonotype appeared a single time. This may stem from a read error, because a much larger clone lies one nucleotide away. This chain joins TRBV12-3 or TRBV12-4 and TRBJ1-1; perhaps TRBD1 as D (6 bases). The CDR3 runs 15 residues. V lost 5 bases, J lost 1 base, and 14 bases lay in between. The CDR3 DNA follows: TGTGCCAGCAGTCCCCAGGGGACGGCGAACACTGAAGCTTTCTTT. It is translated as CASSPQGTANTEAFF.

The chain links TRBV28 to TRBJ2-1; 9 nucleotides match TRBD2. V gave up 7 bases and J gave up 6 bases; unmatched junction bases: 10. Germline V lookup: CDR1 MDHEN, CDR2 SYDVKM. This CDR3 contains 15 residues. This chain's CDR3 is CASTDWRGGINEQFF. CDR3 DNA: TGTGCCAGCACCGACTGGCGGGGGGGGATCAATGAGCAGTTCTTC.

A note on this clonotype: A read error may explain this, as a much larger clone is one base away. The chain joins TRBV5-5 to TRBJ2-3, with 7 nucleotides matching TRBD1. The V gene end was trimmed by 2 bases and the J gene end by 1 base; junction bases not matched to a gene: 4. The V gene's germline CDR1 is SGHKS and CDR2 YYEKEE (reference sequence). The CDR3 spans 15 residues. This CDR3 reads CASSFQGQRTDTQYF. Here the CDR3 DNA reads TGTGCCAGCAGCTTTCAGGGACAGCGCACAGATACGCAGTATTTT.

This clonotype was picked up one time. The chain employs TRBV20-1 and TRBJ1-5; D gene unclear. With 4 bases removed from V and 2 bases from J, the gap between germline ends came to 12 bases. This CDR3 is 14 amino acids long. Germline loops: CDR1 DFQATT, CDR2 SNEGSKA (reference sequence). The CDR3 loop is CSAKSSGRNQPQHF. CDR3 nucleotide sequence: TGCAGTGCTAAGTCGTCAGGCCGCAATCAGCCCCAGCATTTT.

V is TRBV20-1 and J is TRBJ2-1; D unresolved. The CDR3 is 14 amino acids. Germline assignment: CDR1 DFQATT and CDR2 SNEGSKA (reference sequence). Trimming removed 1 base from V and 0 bases from J, with 7 bases in between. CDR3 residues: CSARGGNSYNEQFF. The CDR3 bases are TGCAGTGCTAGAGGGGGAAACTCCTACAATGAGCAGTTCTTC.

V gene TRBV15 combines with J gene TRBJ2-7; the D is unclear. Per the germline V gene, CDR1 is LNHNV and CDR2 is YYDKDF (reference sequence). The length of the CDR3 is 13 residues. The germline V and J ends were trimmed by 0 bases and 1 base, with 4 bases remaining between them. CDR3 sequence (DNA): TGTGCCACCAGCAGAGATGTATCCTACGAGCAGTACGTC. It encodes CATSRDVSYEQYV.

This clonotype has ten or more counts. The chain employs TRBV7-9 and TRBJ2-6, with a possible D match to TRBD2 (5 bases). Germline V gives CDR1 SEHNR, CDR2 FQNEAQ (reference sequence). Trimming took off 7 bases at V and 4 bases at J, with 26 bases between the two ends. CDR3 size: 19 residues. CDR3 region: CASTLASWPRSSGANVLTF. The CDR3 nucleotides read TGTGCCAGCACCCTAGCTTCCTGGCCCAGGTCTTCCGGGGCCAACGTCCTGACTTTC.

This clonotype was picked up many times. V usage is TRBV6-1 and J usage is TRBJ2-7; D unresolved. V shed 0 bases and J shed 4 bases, with 4 bases lying between them. The germline V gene has CDR1 MNHNS and CDR2 SASEGT. The CDR3 is 12 amino acids. The CDR3 loop is CASSEAFYEQYF. The DNA of the CDR3 is TGTGCCAGCAGTGAAGCCTTTTACGAGCAGTACTTC.

Ten or more counts support this clonotype. The chain has TRBV7-2 and TRBJ2-3, with TRBD1 identical over 9 bases. The CDR3 contains 14 residues. V lost 0 bases and J lost 9; bases outside the gene matches: 4. CDR1 is SGHTA, CDR2 FQGNSA, per germline. CDR3 in DNA: TGTGCCAGCAGCTTAGCGGGACAGGGCATGACGCAGTATTTT. Translating gives CASSLAGQGMTQYF. Full variable domain (remainder filled in from reference TRBV7-2 and TRBJ2-3): GAGVSQSPSNKVTEKGKDVELRCDPISGHTALYWYRQSLGQGLEFLIYFQGNSAPDKSGLPSDRFSAERTGGSVSTLTIQRTQQEDSAVYLCASSLAGQGMTQYFGPGTRLTVL.

Remarks on this clonotype: The junction and the germline gene differ at one end; a read error may be behind it. V is TRBV7-9 and J is TRBJ2-5; tentatively, D is TRBD1 (6 bases). CDR3 length equals 15 residues. Germline values: CDR1 SEHNR, CDR2 FQNEAQ (reference sequence). The CDR3 region has the DNA TGCGCCAGCAGCCAGGGGCGTGAATGGGAAGAGACCCAGTACTTC. Amino acids: CASSQGREWEETQYF.

The genes are TRBV27 and TRBJ2-3; D might be TRBD2 (6 bases). Germline V gives CDR1 MNHEY, CDR2 SMNVEV (reference sequence). The V end was cut by 2 bases, the J end by 1 base, with 10 bases between. The CDR3 runs 15 residues. This CDR3 is CASSLRLGGTDTQYF. CDR3 bases: TGTGCCAGCAGTTTACGACTAGGGGGCACAGATACGCAGTATTTT.

The rearrangement uses TRBV30 and TRBJ2-7, with a tentative D call TRBD1 (6 bases). V shed 7 bases and J shed 4 bases, with 17 bases lying between them. The CDR3 has 13 residues. The germline CDR1 and CDR2 sequences are GTSNPN and SVGIG (reference sequence). The CDR3 DNA sequence: TGTGCCTCTAGTGGGGGCGGCATATACGAGCAGTACTTC. Its translation is CASSGGGIYEQYF.

In its sample, this clonotype was seen many times. The chain joins TRBV14 to TRBJ2-5; either TRBD1 or TRBD2 may fit D (5 bases each). V shed 4 bases and J shed 4 bases, with 13 bases lying between them. CDR3 size: 14 residues. Germline loops: CDR1 SGHDN, CDR2 FVKESK. CDR3 nucleotide sequence: TGTGCCAGCAGCCCCCTCCGGGACGGAGAGACCCAGTACTTC. As protein: CASSPLRDGETQYF. Full variable domain (outside the CDR3, taken from reference TRBV14 and TRBJ2-5): EAGVTQFPSHSVIEKGQTVTLRCDPISGHDNLYWYRRVMGKEIKFLLHFVKESKQDESGMPNNRFLAERTGGTYSTLKVQPAELEDSGVYFCASSPLRDGETQYFGPGTRLLVL.

This clonotype was seen repeatedly, ten times or more. V gene TRBV3-1 combines with J gene TRBJ2-6; the D gene could be TRBD1 or TRBD2 (5 bases each). Trimming stripped 0 bases from V and 2 bases from J, with 8 bases between. In germline, CDR1 is LGHDT, CDR2 YNNKEL (reference sequence). The CDR3 loop spans 16 amino acids. The CDR3 spells CASSQDSGPGANVLTF. The CDR3 DNA reads TGTGCCAGCAGCCAAGATTCGGGACCTGGGGCCAACGTCCTGACTTTC.